This is a list of T cell receptor beta chains from one sample in a study of PD-1 blockade in classical Hodgkin lymphoma. The assay was immunoSEQ multiplex PCR, and TCRdb's table has in-frame clones only and misses some. The table shows fewer than 55,000 clones, with around 80% occurring only once. The material was peripheral blood mononuclear cells (PBMCs), obtained before the fourth cycle of nivolumab. The receptors originated from a human donor with classical Hodgkin lymphoma. Each CDR3 is given with its conserved first and last residue. D genes are given only for firm matches. The size of a clone is reported for some rows only, either as once, few or many, or as a class for expanded clones.

d_call j_call clone_size v_call cdr3_nt cdr3_aa
TRBD1 TRBJ1-2 few TRBV30 TGTGCCTGGGAAGGACAGGTTCGCGCTGGCACCTTC CAWEGQVRAGTF
TRBD1 TRBJ1-5 few TRBV10-3 TGTGCCATCAGTCCGGGACAGGGGCTACATCAGCCCCAGCATTTT CAISPGQGLHQPQHF
NA TRBJ2-7 NA TRBV10-2 TGCGCCAGCAGTGGCTTGGTCGAGCAGTACTTC CASSGLVEQYF
TRBD1 TRBJ1-2 NA TRBV7-2 TGTGCCAGCAGCTTAGGACAGGGAAGAAATGGCTACACCTTC CASSLGQGRNGYTF
TRBD2 TRBJ2-2 once TRBV7-2 TGTGCCAGCAGCTTCGCGGGGACTAGCGGGGGTAACACCGGGGAGCTGTTTTTT CASSFAGTSGGNTGELFF
NA TRBJ1-5 NA TRBV5-1 TGCGCCAGCAGCTTGGACGGACAAAGCAATCAGCCCCAGCATTTT CASSLDGQSNQPQHF
NA TRBJ2-5 NA TRBV15 TGTGCCACCAGCAGAGATCTGGCCCAAGGCCTTGAGACCCAGTACTTC CATSRDLAQGLETQYF
TRBD1 TRBJ2-3 NA TRBV5-1 TGCGCCAGCGGTTTCAACAGGGGGAGGTTTAACACAGATACGCAGTATTTT CASGFNRGRFNTDTQYF
TRBD1 TRBJ1-1 NA TRBV19 TGTGCCAGTGGTGGACAGGGGAGAGAGCTGAACACTGAAGCTTTCTTT CASGGQGRELNTEAFF
TRBD2 TRBJ2-7 NA TRBV5-1 TGCGCCAGCGGACGCGGGGGGGCCGGCGACGAGCAGTACTTC CASGRGGAGDEQYF
NA TRBJ1-5 NA TRBV10-3 TGTGCCATCAGTGGGGGCAGGGGAACAGGCAATCAGCCCCAGCATTTT CAISGGRGTGNQPQHF
NA TRBJ1-1 NA TRBV18 TGTGCCAGCTCAGATGGGGGGGACACTGAAGCTTTCTTT CASSDGGDTEAFF
NA TRBJ1-2 NA TRBV7-9 TGTGCCAGCAGACCGCAAAATAACTATGGCTACACCTTC CASRPQNNYGYTF
TRBD1 TRBJ2-2 NA TRBV28 TGTGCCAGCAGAACCCCGGGACAGGGGGCAGGCGGGGAGCTGTTTTTT CASRTPGQGAGGELFF
NA TRBJ1-1 NA TRBV6-6 TGTGCCAGCAGTTACAGGAGGGACACTGAAGCTTTCTTT CASSYRRDTEAFF
NA TRBJ1-2 few TRBV18 TGTGCCAGCTCACCAACCGACACATCTAACTATGGCTACACCTTC CASSPTDTSNYGYTF
TRBD1 TRBJ1-3 NA TRBV5-1 TGCGCCAGCAGCTTGGGGACAGGGGGCTCTGGAAACACCATATATTTT CASSLGTGGSGNTIYF
TRBD1 TRBJ1-5 NA TRBV7-2 TGTGCCAGCAGCTCTCATGGACAGGGGGGAGGTCAGCCCCAGCATTTT CASSSHGQGGGQPQHF
TRBD1 TRBJ1-4 few TRBV5-1 TGCGCCAGCAGGGGCCGAACAGGGGGCGATGAAAAACTGTTTTTT CASRGRTGGDEKLFF
TRBD2 TRBJ2-5 once TRBV4-2 TGTGCCAGCAGCCACTTAAGCGGGATCCTACAAGAGACCCAGTACTTC CASSHLSGILQETQYF
TRBD1 TRBJ2-5 NA TRBV7-9 TGTGCCAGCAGCTTTGACAGGGAACGAGAGACCCAGTACTTC CASSFDRERETQYF
TRBD1 TRBJ1-2 NA TRBV6-5 TGTGCCAGCACCCGGGACAGGGGCGGACTTGGCTACACCTTC CASTRDRGGLGYTF
NA TRBJ1-1 NA TRBV5-4 TGTGCCAGCAGCTTGGAGGGTACTACGACTGAAGCTTTCTTT CASSLEGTTTEAFF
NA TRBJ2-3 NA TRBV7-2 TGTGCCAGCAGCTTTACTCGCCCCACAAGCGATACGCAGTATTTT CASSFTRPTSDTQYF
TRBD2 TRBJ2-1 once TRBV28 TGTGCCAGCAGTCCCTCGGGGCGGGGGATCAATGAGCAGTTCTTC CASSPSGRGINEQFF
NA TRBJ2-1 once TRBV28 TGTGCCAGCAGTTCCCCGGGAATCAATGAGCAGTTCTTC CASSSPGINEQFF
TRBD1 TRBJ1-3 NA TRBV10-3 TGTGCCACCCGACAGGGCGACTCTGGAAACACCATATATTTT CATRQGDSGNTIYF
TRBD2 TRBJ2-3 NA TRBV18 TGTGCCAGCTCACCCACGTCTAGCGGGGGGATCACAGATACGCAGTATTTT CASSPTSSGGITDTQYF
NA TRBJ2-7 NA TRBV10-3 TGTGCCACCAAGGGGGAGACAGACGAGCAGTACTTC CATKGETDEQYF
TRBD2 TRBJ2-1 NA TRBV9 TGTGCCAGCAGCGTAACGTCGACTAGCGGGGGTAGTGAGCAGTTCTTC CASSVTSTSGGSEQFF
NA TRBJ2-7 NA TRBV6-5 TGTGCCAGCAGCGCCTTCAGGCGCGACGAGCAGTACTTC CASSAFRRDEQYF
NA TRBJ2-7 NA TRBV14 TGTGCCAGCAGCCAGAGGAGTCGTGGAAACGAGCAGTACTTC CASSQRSRGNEQYF
TRBD1 TRBJ1-1 NA TRBV6-5 TGTGCCAGCAGTTACTTGGGACAGGGGTTTGAAGCTTTCTTT CASSYLGQGFEAFF
NA TRBJ1-2 NA TRBV14 TGTGCCAGCAGCCAAGTAGCTCTGTGGAACTATGGCTACACCTTC CASSQVALWNYGYTF
NA TRBJ1-3 NA TRBV7-2 TGTGCCAGCAGCGCCGGACGTGTAAACACCATATATTTT CASSAGRVNTIYF
NA TRBJ2-1 NA TRBV13 TGTGCCAGCAGCTTAAAAACGGGGGCCTACAATGAGCAGTTCTTC CASSLKTGAYNEQFF
NA TRBJ2-7 NA TRBV2 TGTGCCAGCACCCAGGGAGACTACGAGCAGTACTTC CASTQGDYEQYF
TRBD1 TRBJ2-6 once TRBV2 TGTGCCAGCAGTTCCGGGACAGCCTCTGGGGCCAACGTCCTGACTTTC CASSSGTASGANVLTF
TRBD1 TRBJ1-2 NA TRBV7-9 TGTGCCAGCAGCATAGGGGAGGACAGGGGAATCCATGGCTACACCTTC CASSIGEDRGIHGYTF
NA TRBJ1-3 NA TRBV7-2 TGTGCCAGCAGCTTTCAGGTTGGGGCTGGAAACACCATATATTTT CASSFQVGAGNTIYF
NA TRBJ2-1 few TRBV7-8 TGTGCCAGCAGCTCAAGACCCGATGGGGAGCAGTTCTTC CASSSRPDGEQFF
TRBD1 TRBJ1-2 NA TRBV28 TGTGCCAGCAGTTTGGACAGGATCTATGGCTACACCTTC CASSLDRIYGYTF
NA TRBJ1-1 NA TRBV27 TGTGCCAGCAGTTTAAGGGCAGACGGGACTGAAGCTTTCTTT CASSLRADGTEAFF
TRBD1 TRBJ2-2 NA TRBV19 TGTGCCAGTAGTATGCCACAGGGGGCGAACACCGGGGAGCTGTTTTTT CASSMPQGANTGELFF
NA TRBJ2-3 NA TRBV6-5 TGTGCCAGCACTAGGGGGGGTTCGATTGCAGATACGCAGTATTTT CASTRGGSIADTQYF
NA TRBJ1-1 NA TRBV27 TGTGCCAGCAGTTTTTCAGGGGTAAATACTGAAGCTTTCTTT CASSFSGVNTEAFF
NA TRBJ2-7 NA TRBV6-5 TGTGCCAGCAGCAGAAGAGTGGACGAGCAGTACTTC CASSRRVDEQYF
NA TRBJ1-2 NA TRBV7-9 TGTGCCAGCAGCTGGACTGAATATGGCTACACCTTC CASSWTEYGYTF
TRBD1 TRBJ1-3 NA TRBV10-3 TGTGCCATCACCAACGGGACAGTCTACTCTGGAAACACCATATATTTT CAITNGTVYSGNTIYF
NA TRBJ1-1 NA TRBV6-5 TGTGCCAGCATCCTTGAGGGCCGGGGTGAAGCTTTCTTT CASILEGRGEAFF
NA TRBJ2-5 NA TRBV5-1 TGCGCCAGCAGCTTGGAACAGTTCCAAGAGACCCAGTACTTC CASSLEQFQETQYF
NA TRBJ1-1 few TRBV14 TGTGCCAGCAGCCAAGACCGGGTTCCCGGGGGAGAAGCTTTCTTT CASSQDRVPGGEAFF
NA TRBJ1-4 NA TRBV18 TGTGCCAGCTCACCAGGTCCCGGGGCTGGTGAAAAACTGTTTTTT CASSPGPGAGEKLFF